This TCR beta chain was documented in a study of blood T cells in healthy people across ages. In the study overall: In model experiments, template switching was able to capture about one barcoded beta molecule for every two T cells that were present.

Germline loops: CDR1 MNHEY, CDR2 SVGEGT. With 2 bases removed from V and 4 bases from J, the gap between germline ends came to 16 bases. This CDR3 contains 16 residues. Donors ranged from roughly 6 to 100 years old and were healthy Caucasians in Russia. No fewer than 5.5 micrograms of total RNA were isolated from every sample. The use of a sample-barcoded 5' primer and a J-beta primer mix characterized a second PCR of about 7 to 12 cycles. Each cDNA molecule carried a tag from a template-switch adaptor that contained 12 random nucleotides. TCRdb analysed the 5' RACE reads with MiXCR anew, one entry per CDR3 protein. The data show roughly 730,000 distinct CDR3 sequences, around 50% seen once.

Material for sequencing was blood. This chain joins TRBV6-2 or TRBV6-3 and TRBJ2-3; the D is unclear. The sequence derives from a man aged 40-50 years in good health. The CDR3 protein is CASSYVRDPHPDTQYF. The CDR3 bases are TGTGCCAGCAGTTACGTTCGCGACCCCCATCCAGATACGCAGTATTTT.